This TCR beta chain was recorded in a study of beta chain features in type 1 diabetes. CDR3 size: 15 residues. V trimming: 3 bases; J trimming: 2 bases; junction bases outside the gene matches: 6. Looked up from germline, CDR1 is MNHEY and CDR2 is SMNVEV (reference sequence). Investigators reverse transcribed all isolated RNA, so they sequenced expressed TCRB transcripts. The data were produced by immunoSEQ multiplex PCR, yet TCRdb's version contains in-frame clones alone and is incomplete. This sample carries hundreds of thousands of clones, approximately 15% of them seen once, and the ten largest clones take more than 6.5%. General observations from the study: Patients and controls would share equally any PCR tilt toward shorter templates. Shortening of TCRB CDR3s, moderate but significant, appeared in all four CD4+ subsets of Type 1 diabetes patients.

This clone was seen a few times. What it recognizes is unknown. The chain uses TRBV27 and TRBJ2-5, with 7 nucleotides matching TRBD1. The sequenced sample was central memory CD4+ T cells from blood. This TCR came from a man aged 25-40 years in good health. The CDR3 reads CASSFSPGQQETQYF. The CDR3 region has the DNA TGTGCCAGCAGTTTTTCCCCGGGACAGCAAGAGACCCAGTACTTC.